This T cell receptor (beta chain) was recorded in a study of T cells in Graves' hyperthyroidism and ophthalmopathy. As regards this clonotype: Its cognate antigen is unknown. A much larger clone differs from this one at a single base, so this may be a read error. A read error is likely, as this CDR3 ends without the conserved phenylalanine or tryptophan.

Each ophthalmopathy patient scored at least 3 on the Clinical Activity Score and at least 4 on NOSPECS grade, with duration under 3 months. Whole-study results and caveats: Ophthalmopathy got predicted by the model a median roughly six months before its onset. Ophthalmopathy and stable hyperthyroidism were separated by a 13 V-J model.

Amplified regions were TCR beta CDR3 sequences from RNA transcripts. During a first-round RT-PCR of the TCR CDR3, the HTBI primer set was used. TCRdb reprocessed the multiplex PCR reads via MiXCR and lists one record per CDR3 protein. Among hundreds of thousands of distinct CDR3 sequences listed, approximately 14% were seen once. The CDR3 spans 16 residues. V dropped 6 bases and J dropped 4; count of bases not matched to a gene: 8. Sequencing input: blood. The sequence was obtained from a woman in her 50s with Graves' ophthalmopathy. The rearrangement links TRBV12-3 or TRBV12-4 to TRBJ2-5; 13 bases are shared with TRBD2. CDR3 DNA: TGTGCCAGCAGCGCCGGACTAGCGGGAGTGGTAGAGACCCAGTACCTC. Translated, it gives CASSAGLAGVVETQYL.